The 12 T cell receptor beta chains below all came from one sample that was sequenced in a study of tumor T cells in aggressive B-cell lymphoma (dated by TCRdb to 2015 to 2018). Libraries came from the immunoSEQ multiplex PCR assay. Here the immuneACCESS table is served through TCRdb, limited to in-frame sequences with V and J called. Missing clones are a known gap in these copies; in checked studies unresolved V genes cover under half, and the rest lacks a known reason. The sample records 2,000 to 2,500 clones, 90% of which are singletons. The ten largest account for approximately 3.5% of the sample. The specimen was tumor tissue. These receptors all stem from an adult with diffuse large B cell lymphoma.

The chain combines TRBV4-3 with TRBJ2-7; TRBD1 aligns across 8 bases. J gave up 6 bases and V 2 bases, and 3 bases lay outside the gene matches. This CDR3 spans 13 amino acids. CDR1 is LGHNA, CDR2 YSLEER, per germline. CDR3 region: CASSQSQGGEQYF. The CDR3 DNA sequence: TGCGCCAGCAGCCAATCACAGGGGGGCGAGCAGTACTTC.

The V and J genes are TRBV7-9 and TRBJ1-2; D not resolved. The CDR3 totals 11 residues. Germline V gene sequence: CDR1 SEHNR, CDR2 FQNEAQ (reference sequence). V shed 3 bases and J shed 6 bases, with 5 bases lying between them. CDR3 DNA sequence: TGTGCCAGCAGCTTCGGAGATGGCTACACCTTC. Protein: CASSFGDGYTF.

As regards this clone: Within the sample, other DNA sequences also encode this same CDR3. This rearrangement joins TRBV10-1 to TRBJ1-5, with D hard to call. This CDR3 comprises 14 residues. Germline-derived CDR1 and CDR2 are WNHNN and SYGVQD (reference sequence). Deletions cut 2 bases from V and 6 bases from J, with 11 bases between. The CDR3 region has the DNA TGCGCCAGCAGTGAGCCGGGAGAAGGTCAGCCCCAGCATTTT. This encodes CASSEPGEGQPQHF.

The rearrangement links TRBV19 to TRBJ2-1, with TRBD1 as a possible D gene (5 bases). Germline V lookup: CDR1 LNHDA, CDR2 SQIVND (reference sequence). There are 13 residues in the CDR3. V was trimmed by 8 bases and J by 5 bases, leaving 13 bases between them. The CDR3 DNA reads as TGTGCCAGTCGGAACCTCAGGGACAATGAGCAGTTCTTC. Its translation: CASRNLRDNEQFF.

The chain recombines TRBV27 with TRBJ2-2; D possibly corresponds to TRBD1 (6 bases). The CDR3 sequence is 15 residues long. Trimming shortened V by 7 bases and J by 1 base, and 13 bases separated the two germline ends. CDR1 is MNHEY and CDR2 is SMNVEV in the germline V gene (reference sequence). The CDR3 loop reads CASKTGTLNTGELFF. The DNA for the CDR3 is TGTGCCAGCAAGACCGGGACACTGAACACCGGGGAGCTGTTTTTT.

This clone was detected only once. The chain combines TRBV6-5 with TRBJ1-4, with D unresolved. There are 15 residues in the CDR3. The germline gives CDR1 MNHEY, CDR2 SVGAGI. Trimming cost V 2 bases and J 8 bases, with 15 bases left between them. Here the CDR3 reads CASSYVRGGNEKLFF. CDR3 nucleotide sequence: TGTGCCAGCAGTTACGTACGGGGAGGAAACGAAAAACTGTTTTTT.

The rearrangement joins TRBV5-1 to TRBJ1-5; D unresolved. The V end lost 4 bases, the J end lost 3 bases, and 14 bases lay between the germline ends. Per the germline V gene, CDR1 is SGHRS and CDR2 is YFSETQ. The CDR3 covers 15 residues. The CDR3 loop reads CASSRRWSDNQPQHF. The CDR3 DNA sequence: TGCGCCAGCAGCCGGCGGTGGTCAGACAATCAGCCCCAGCATTTT.

Concerning this clone: One junction end does not reproduce the germline sequence, and a read error may be involved. The chain has TRBV19 and TRBJ1-2; weak D call: TRBD1 (5 bases). CDR1 LNHDA and CDR2 SQIVND come from the germline V gene (reference sequence). This CDR3 region has 14 residues. Here the CDR3 reads CASSEDITQYGYTF. CDR3 nucleotides: TGTGCCAGTAGTGAGGACATCACCCAATATGGCTATACCTTC. Looking up the rest from reference TRBV19 and TRBJ1-2 gives the full variable domain: DGGITQSPKYLFRKEGQNVTLSCEQNLNHDAMYWYRQDPGQGLRLIYYSQIVNDFQKGDIAEGYSVSREKKESFPLTVTSAQKNPTAFYLCASSEDITQYGYTFGSGTRLTVV.

This clone has just one count. J is TRBJ1-2 and V is TRBV9, with D tentatively TRBD1 (6 bases). V was shortened by 4 bases and J by 6 bases, with 16 bases between the two germline ends. The CDR3 spans 14 residues. The germline gives CDR1 SGDLS, CDR2 YYNGEE. The chain's CDR3 is CASSLPGHEDGYTF. DNA for the CDR3: TGTGCCAGCAGCCTACCGGGACACGAGGATGGCTACACCTTC.

The V call is TRBV11-2, the J call TRBJ2-2; D ambiguous. CDR3 size: 14 residues. Germline V CDR1 and CDR2: SGHAT, FQNNGV. The ends were cut back, 1 base at V and 2 bases at J, with 5 bases in the middle. The CDR3 loop is CASSLGLNTGELFF. The CDR3 region has the DNA TGTGCCAGCAGCTTAGGACTTAACACCGGGGAGCTGTTTTTT.

V and J are TRBV11-2 and TRBJ1-1, with no clear D. The CDR3 has 12 amino acids. V dropped 3 bases and J dropped 5 bases, with 7 bases sitting between them. Germline CDR1 SGHAT, CDR2 FQNNGV. DNA of the CDR3: TGTGCCAGCAGCTTCTTGAGGACTGAAGCTTTCTTT. Its protein product is CASSFLRTEAFF. Full variable domain (outside the CDR3, taken from reference TRBV11-2 and TRBJ1-1): EAGVAQSPRYKIIEKRQSVAFWCNPISGHATLYWYQQILGQGPKLLIQFQNNGVVDDSQLPKDRFSAERLKGVDSTLKIQPAKLEDSAVYLCASSFLRTEAFFGQGTRLTVV.

The chain uses TRBV30 and TRBJ1-1; the D gene is possibly TRBD1 (5 bases). The CDR3 has 13 residues. Germline CDR1 and CDR2: GTSNPN and SVGIG (reference sequence). V lost 0 bases to trimming and J lost 6 bases, with 11 bases between them. The CDR3 sequence is CAWSVLQGSEAFF. For the CDR3, the DNA is TGTGCCTGGAGTGTACTCCAGGGCTCTGAAGCTTTCTTT.